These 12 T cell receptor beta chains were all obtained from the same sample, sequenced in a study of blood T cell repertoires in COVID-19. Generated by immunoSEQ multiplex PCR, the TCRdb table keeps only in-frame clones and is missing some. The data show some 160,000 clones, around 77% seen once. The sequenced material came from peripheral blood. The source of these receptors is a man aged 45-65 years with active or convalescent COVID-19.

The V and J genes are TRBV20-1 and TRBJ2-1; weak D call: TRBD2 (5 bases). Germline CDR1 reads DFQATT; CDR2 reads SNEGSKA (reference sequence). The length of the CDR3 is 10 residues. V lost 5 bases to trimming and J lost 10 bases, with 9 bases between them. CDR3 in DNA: TGCAGTGCTCAGCGGCGGGAGCAGTTCTTC. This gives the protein CSAQRREQFF.

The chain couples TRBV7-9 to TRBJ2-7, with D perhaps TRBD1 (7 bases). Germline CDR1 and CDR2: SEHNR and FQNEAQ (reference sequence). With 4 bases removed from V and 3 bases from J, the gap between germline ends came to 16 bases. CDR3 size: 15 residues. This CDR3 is CASSSEQGRYYEQYF. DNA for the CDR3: TGTGCCAGCAGCTCGGAACAGGGGAGGTACTACGAGCAGTACTTC.

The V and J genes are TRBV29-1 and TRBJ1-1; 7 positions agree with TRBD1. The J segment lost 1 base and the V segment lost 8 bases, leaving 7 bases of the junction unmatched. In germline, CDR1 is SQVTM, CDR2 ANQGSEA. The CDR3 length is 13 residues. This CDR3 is CSTLRGANTEAFF. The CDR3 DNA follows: TGCAGCACTCTCAGGGGGGCGAACACTGAAGCTTTCTTT. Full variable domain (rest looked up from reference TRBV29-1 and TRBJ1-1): SAVISQKPSRDICQRGTSLTIQCQVDSQVTMMFWYRQQPGQSLTLIATANQGSEATYESGFVIDKFPISRPNLTFSTLTVSNMSPEDSSIYLCSTLRGANTEAFFGQGTRLTVV.

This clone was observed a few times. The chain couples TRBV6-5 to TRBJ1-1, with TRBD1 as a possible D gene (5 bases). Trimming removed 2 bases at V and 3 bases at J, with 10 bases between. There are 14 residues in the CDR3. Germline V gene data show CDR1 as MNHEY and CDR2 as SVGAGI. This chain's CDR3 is CASSYAGPYTEAFF. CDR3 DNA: TGTGCCAGCAGTTACGCGGGACCGTACACTGAAGCTTTCTTT.

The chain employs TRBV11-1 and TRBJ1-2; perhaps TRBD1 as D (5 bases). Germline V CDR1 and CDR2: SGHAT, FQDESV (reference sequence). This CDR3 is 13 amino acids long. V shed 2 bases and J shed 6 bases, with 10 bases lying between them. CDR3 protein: CASSLNRQNGYTF. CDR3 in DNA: TGTGCCAGCAGCTTAAACAGACAGAATGGCTACACCTTC. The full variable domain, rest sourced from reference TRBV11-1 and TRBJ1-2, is EAEVAQSPRYKITEKSQAVAFWCDPISGHATLYWYRQILGQGPELLVQFQDESVVDDSQLPKDRFSAERLKGVDSTLKIQPAELGDSAMYLCASSLNRQNGYTFGSGTRLTVV.

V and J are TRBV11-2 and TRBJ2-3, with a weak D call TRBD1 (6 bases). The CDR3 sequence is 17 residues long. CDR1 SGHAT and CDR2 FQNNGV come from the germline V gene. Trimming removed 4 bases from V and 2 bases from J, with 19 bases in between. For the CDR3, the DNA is TGTGCCAGCAGCTCAGCTTTTGGGACATCCTACACAGATACGCAGTATTTT. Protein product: CASSSAFGTSYTDTQYF.

CDR3 protein: CASRASGTGEQYF. Here the CDR3 DNA reads TGTGCCAGCCGCGCTAGCGGGACGGGGGAGCAGTACTTC. This chain uses TRBV3-1 (or the pseudogene TRBV3-2) with TRBJ2-7, with 9 bases fitting TRBD2. V gave up 8 bases and J gave up 7 bases; unmatched junction bases: 9. This CDR3 is built from 13 residues. Germline V gene data show CDR1 as LGHDT and CDR2 as YNNKEL (reference sequence).

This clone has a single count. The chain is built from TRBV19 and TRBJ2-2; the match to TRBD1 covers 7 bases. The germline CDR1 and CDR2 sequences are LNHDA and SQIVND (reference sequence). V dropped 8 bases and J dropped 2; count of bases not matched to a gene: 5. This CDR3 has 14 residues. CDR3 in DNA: TGTGCCAGTCGTAACAGGGGAAACACCGGGGAGCTGTTTTTT. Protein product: CASRNRGNTGELFF.

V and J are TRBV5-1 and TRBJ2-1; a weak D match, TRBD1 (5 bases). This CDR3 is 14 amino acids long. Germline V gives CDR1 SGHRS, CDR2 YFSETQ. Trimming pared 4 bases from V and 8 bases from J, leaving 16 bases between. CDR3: CASSPGWQVDEQFF. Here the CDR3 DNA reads TGCGCCAGCAGCCCAGGGTGGCAGGTCGATGAGCAGTTCTTC.

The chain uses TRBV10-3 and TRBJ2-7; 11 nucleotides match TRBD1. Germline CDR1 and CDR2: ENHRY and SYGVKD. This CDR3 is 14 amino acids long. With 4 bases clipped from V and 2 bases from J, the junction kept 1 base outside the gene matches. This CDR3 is CAISGDRGAYEQYF. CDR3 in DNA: TGTGCCATCAGTGGGGACAGGGGGGCCTACGAGCAGTACTTC.

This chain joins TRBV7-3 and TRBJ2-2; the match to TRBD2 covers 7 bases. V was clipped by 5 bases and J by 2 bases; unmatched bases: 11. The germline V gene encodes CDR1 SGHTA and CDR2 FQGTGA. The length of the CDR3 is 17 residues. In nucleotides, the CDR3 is TGTGCCAGCAGCCCAACTGGCTGGGACTATAACACCGGGGAGCTGTTTTTT. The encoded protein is CASSPTGWDYNTGELFF.

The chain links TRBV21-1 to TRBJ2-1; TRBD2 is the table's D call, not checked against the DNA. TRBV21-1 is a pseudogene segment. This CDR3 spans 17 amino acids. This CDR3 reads CASSKEVAGETYNEQFF. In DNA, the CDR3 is TGTGCCAGCAGCAAAGAAGTAGCGGGAGAGACATACAATGAGCAGTTCTTC.